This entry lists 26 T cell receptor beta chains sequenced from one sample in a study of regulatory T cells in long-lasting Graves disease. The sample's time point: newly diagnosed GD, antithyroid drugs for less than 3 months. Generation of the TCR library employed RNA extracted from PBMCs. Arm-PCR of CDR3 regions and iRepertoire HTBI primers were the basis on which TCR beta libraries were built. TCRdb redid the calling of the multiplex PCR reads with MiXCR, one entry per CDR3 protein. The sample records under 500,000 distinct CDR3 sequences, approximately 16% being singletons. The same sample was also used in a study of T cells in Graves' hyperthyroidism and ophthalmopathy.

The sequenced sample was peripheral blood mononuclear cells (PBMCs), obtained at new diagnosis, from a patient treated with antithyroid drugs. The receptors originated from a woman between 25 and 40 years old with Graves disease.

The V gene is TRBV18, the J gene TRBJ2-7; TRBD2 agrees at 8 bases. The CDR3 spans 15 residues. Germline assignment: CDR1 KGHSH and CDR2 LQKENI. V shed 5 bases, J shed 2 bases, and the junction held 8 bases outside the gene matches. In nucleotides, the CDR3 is TGTGCCAGCTCAGCAGGGAGCGGGGGCACCTACGAGCAGTACTTC. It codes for CASSAGSGGTYEQYF.

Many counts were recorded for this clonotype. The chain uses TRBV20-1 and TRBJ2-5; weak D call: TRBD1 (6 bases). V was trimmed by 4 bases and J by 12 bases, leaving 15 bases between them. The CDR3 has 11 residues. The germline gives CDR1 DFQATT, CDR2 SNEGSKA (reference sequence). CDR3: CSAISGGDKYF. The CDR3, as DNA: TGCAGTGCTATCAGTGGGGGCGATAAGTACTTC.

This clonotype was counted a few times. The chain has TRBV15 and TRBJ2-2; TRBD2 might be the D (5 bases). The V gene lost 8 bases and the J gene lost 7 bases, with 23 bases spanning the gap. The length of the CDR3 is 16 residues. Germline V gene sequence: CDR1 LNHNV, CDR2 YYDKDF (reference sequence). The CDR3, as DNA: TGTGCCACCCTTTCCGCCCGAGGGAGTGAGGACGGGGAGCTGTTTTTT. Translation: CATLSARGSEDGELFF. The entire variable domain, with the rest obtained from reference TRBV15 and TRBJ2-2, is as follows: DAMVIQNPRYQVTQFGKPVTLSCSQTLNHNVMYWYQQKSSQAPKLLFHYYDKDFNNEADTPDNFQSRRPNTSFCFLDIRSPGLGDTAMYLCATLSARGSEDGELFFGEGSRLTVL.

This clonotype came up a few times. For the CDR3, the DNA is TGTGCCAGCAGCTTGGAGGGCAGGCGCACAGATACGCAGTATTTT. Its translation is CASSLEGRRTDTQYF. V usage is TRBV5-8 and J usage is TRBJ2-3; D is ambiguous. V gave up 0 bases and J gave up 1 base, with 9 bases separating them. CDR1 and CDR2 from the germline V gene are SGHTS and YDEGEE. The CDR3 totals 15 residues.

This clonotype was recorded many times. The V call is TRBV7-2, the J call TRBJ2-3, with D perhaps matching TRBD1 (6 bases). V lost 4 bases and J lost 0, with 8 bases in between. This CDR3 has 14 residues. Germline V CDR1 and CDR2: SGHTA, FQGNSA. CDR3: CASSSGQSTDTQYF. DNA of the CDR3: TGTGCCAGCAGCTCAGGACAGAGCACAGATACGCAGTATTTT.

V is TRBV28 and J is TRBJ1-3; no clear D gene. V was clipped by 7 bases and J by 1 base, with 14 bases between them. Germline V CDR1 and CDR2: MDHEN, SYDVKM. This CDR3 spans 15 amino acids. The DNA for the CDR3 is TGTGCCAGCATGTTAAGGTCTGGATCTGGAAACACCATATATTTT. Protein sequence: CASMLRSGSGNTIYF.

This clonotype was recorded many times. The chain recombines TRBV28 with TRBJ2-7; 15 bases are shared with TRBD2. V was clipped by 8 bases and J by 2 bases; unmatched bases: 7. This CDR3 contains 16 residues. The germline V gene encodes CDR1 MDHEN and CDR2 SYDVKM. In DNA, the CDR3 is TGTGCCAGCTTGGGACTAGCGGGAGGTTGGGCCTACGAGCAGTACTTC. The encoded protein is CASLGLAGGWAYEQYF.

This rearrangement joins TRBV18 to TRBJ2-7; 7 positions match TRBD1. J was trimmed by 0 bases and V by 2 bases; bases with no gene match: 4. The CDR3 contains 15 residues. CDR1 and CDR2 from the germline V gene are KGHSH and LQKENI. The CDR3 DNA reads TGTGCCAGCTCACCATGGGACAGCGACTCCTACGAGCAGTACTTC. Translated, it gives CASSPWDSDSYEQYF. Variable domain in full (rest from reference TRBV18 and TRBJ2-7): NAGVMQNPRHLVRRRGQEARLRCSPMKGHSHVYWYRQLPEEGLKFMVYLQKENIIDESGMPKERFSAEFPKEGPSILRIQQVVRGDSAAYFCASSPWDSDSYEQYFGPGTRLTVT.

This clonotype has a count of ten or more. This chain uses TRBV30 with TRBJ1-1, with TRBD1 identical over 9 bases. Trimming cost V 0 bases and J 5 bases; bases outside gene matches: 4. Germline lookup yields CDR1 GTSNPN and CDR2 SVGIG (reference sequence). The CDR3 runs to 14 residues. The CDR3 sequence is CAWSVGQGWTEAFF. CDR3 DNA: TGTGCCTGGAGTGTGGGACAGGGCTGGACTGAAGCTTTCTTT.

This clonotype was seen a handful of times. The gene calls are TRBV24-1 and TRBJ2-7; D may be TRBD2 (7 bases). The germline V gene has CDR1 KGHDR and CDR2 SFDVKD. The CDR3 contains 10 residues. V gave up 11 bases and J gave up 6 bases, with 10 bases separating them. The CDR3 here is CAIGGLEQYF. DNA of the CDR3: TGTGCCATCGGGGGGCTCGAGCAGTACTTC.

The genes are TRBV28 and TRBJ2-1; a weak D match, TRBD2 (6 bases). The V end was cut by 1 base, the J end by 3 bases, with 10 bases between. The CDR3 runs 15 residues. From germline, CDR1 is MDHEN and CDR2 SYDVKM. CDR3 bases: TGTGCCAGCAGTTTATTTGTGACTAGCTACAATGAGCAGTTCTTC. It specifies CASSLFVTSYNEQFF.

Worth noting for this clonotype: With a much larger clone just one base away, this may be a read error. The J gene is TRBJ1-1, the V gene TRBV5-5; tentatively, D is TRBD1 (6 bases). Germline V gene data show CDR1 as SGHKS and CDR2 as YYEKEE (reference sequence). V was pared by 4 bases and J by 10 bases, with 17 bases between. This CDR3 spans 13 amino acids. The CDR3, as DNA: TGTGCCAGCAGCCCCGGACAGTTAGCTGGAGCTTTCTTT. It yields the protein CASSPGQLAGAFF.

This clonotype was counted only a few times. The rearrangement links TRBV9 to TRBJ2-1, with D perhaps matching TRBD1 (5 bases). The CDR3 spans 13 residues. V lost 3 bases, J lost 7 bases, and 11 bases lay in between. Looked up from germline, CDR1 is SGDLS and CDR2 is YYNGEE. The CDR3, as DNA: TGTGCCAGCAGCGCGGACAATCGGAATGAGCAGTTCTTC. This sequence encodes CASSADNRNEQFF.

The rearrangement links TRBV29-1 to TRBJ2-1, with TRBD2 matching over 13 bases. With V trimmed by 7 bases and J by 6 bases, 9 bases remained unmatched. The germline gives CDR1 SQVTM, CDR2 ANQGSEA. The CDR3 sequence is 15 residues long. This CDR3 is CSGSGLAGYGNEQFF. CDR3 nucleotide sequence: TGCAGCGGGTCGGGACTAGCGGGGTACGGCAATGAGCAGTTCTTC.

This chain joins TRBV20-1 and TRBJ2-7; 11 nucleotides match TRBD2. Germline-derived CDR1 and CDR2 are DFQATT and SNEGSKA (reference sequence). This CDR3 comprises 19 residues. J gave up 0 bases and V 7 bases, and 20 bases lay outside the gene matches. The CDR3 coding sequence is TGCAGTGATCCCCATGAGACTAGCGGGAAAAAGAGGAACTCCTACGAGCAGTACTTC. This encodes CSDPHETSGKKRNSYEQYF.

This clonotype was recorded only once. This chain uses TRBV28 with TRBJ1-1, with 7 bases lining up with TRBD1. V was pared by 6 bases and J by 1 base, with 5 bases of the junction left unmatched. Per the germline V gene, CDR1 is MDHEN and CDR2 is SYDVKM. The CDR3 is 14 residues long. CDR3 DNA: TGTGCCAGCAGCCCGGGACAGCAGAACACTGAAGCTTTCTTT. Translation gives CASSPGQQNTEAFF.

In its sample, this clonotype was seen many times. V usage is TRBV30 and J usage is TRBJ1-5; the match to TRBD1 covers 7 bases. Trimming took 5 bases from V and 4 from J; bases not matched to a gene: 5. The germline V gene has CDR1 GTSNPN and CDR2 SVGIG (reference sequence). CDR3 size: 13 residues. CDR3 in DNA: TGTGCCTGGGAGGCAGGGGGGAATCAGCCCCAGCATTTT. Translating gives CAWEAGGNQPQHF.

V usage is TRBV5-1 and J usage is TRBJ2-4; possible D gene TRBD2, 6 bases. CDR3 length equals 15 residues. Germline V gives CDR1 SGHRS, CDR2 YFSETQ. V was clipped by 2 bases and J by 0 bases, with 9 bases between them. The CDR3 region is CASSFFGGAKNIQYF. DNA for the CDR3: TGCGCCAGCAGCTTCTTCGGGGGAGCCAAAAACATTCAGTACTTC.

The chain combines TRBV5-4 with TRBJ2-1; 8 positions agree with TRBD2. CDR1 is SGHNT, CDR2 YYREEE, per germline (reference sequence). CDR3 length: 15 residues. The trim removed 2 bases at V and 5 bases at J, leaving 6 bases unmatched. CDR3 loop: CASSFPGLGDNEQFF. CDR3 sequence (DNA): TGTGCCAGCAGCTTTCCGGGACTAGGGGACAATGAGCAGTTCTTC.

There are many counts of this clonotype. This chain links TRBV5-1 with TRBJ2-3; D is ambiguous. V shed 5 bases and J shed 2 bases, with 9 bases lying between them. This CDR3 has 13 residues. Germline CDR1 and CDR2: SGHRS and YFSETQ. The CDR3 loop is CASSRQLTDTQYF. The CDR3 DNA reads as TGCGCCAGCAGTCGGCAGCTCACAGATACGCAGTATTTT.

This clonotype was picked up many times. The CDR3 nucleotides read TGTGCCAGCTCACCCGGCTCCTACAATGAGCAGTTCTTC. This sequence encodes CASSPGSYNEQFF. The chain employs TRBV18 and TRBJ2-1; D not resolved. V was trimmed by 3 bases and J by 0 bases, leaving 3 bases between them. Germline CDR1 is KGHSH and CDR2 is LQKENI. There are 13 residues in the CDR3.

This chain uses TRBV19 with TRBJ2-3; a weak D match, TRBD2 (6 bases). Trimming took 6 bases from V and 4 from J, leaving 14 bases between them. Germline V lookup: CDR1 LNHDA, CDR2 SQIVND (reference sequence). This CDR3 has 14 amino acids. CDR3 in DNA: TGTGCCAGTAGACCCAATAGCGGACCAGATACGCAGTATTTT. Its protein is CASRPNSGPDTQYF.

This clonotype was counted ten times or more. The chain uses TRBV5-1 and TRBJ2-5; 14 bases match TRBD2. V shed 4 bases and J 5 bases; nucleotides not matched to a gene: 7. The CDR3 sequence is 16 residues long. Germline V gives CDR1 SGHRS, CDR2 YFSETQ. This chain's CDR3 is CASSLGTSGSSETQYF. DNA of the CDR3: TGCGCCAGCAGCCTAGGGACTAGCGGGAGTTCGGAGACCCAGTACTTC. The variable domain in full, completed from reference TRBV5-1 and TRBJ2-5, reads KAGVTQTPRYLIKTRGQQVTLSCSPISGHRSVSWYQQTPGQGLQFLFEYFSETQRNKGNFPGRFSGRQFSNSRSEMNVSTLELGDSALYLCASSLGTSGSSETQYFGPGTRLLVL.

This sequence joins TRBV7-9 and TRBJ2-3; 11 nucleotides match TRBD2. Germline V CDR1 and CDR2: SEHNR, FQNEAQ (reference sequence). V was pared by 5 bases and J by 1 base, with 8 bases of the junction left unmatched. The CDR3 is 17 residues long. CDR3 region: CASSLIAGGPGTDTQYF. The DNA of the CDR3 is TGTGCCAGCAGCCTTATAGCGGGAGGGCCAGGCACAGATACGCAGTATTTT.

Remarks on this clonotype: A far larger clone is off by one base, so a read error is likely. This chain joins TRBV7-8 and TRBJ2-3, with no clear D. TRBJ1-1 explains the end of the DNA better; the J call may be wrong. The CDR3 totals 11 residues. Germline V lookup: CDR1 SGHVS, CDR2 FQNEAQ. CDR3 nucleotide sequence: TGTGCCAGCAGCTCGAGGGTTGGGGCTTTCTTT. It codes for CASSSRVGAFF.

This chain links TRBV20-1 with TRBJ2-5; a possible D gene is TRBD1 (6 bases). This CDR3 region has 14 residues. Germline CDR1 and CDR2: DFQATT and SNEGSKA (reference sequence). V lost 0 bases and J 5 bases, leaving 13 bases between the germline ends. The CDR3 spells CSARDEVRGETQYF. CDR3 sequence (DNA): TGCAGTGCTAGAGATGAAGTTAGGGGGGAGACCCAGTACTTC.